This is a list of T cell receptor beta chains from one sample in a study of B cell selection in AIRE deficiency. Only in-frame clones appear in the TCRdb table, and some are missing; sequencing was by immunoSEQ multiplex PCR. The table includes about 14,000 clones, approximately 94% detected once. Input material: Tregs sorted from PBMCs. These receptors came from a human donor with AIRE deficiency. The CDR3 runs from the conserved cysteine through the conserved F or W. Each record gives: D gene, V gene, clone size, J gene, CDR3 DNA, CDR3 protein. A D gene is named only where the DNA matches it firmly. Clone size is not always given. Where it is, it says once, few, many or a class for expanded clones.

TRBD2,TRBV28,-,TRBJ2-7,TGTGCCAGCAGTGGCCAACTAGCGGGGAACGAGCAGTACTTC,CASSGQLAGNEQYF
-,TRBV19,-,TRBJ1-1,TGTGCCAGTAGTATAAATCCGAACACTGAAGCTTTCTTT,CASSINPNTEAFF
-,TRBV28,-,TRBJ2-5,TGTGCCAGCAGTTTCGGGGGGCCCCGGGAGACCCAGTACTTC,CASSFGGPRETQYF
-,TRBV20-1,-,TRBJ2-2,TGCAGTGCTAGAGATACCGGGGAGCTGTTTTTT,CSARDTGELFF
-,TRBV6-5,-,TRBJ2-7,TGTGCCAGCAGTTACTTTTACGAGCAGTACTTC,CASSYFYEQYF
-,TRBV6-1,-,TRBJ2-7,TGTGCCAGCAGTGAAGGGACTGAGCTCCCGCAGTACTTC,CASSEGTELPQYF
TRBD1,TRBV7-2,-,TRBJ1-5,TGTGCCAGCAGCTTTTCCGGGACAGGGCATCAGCCCCAGCATTTT,CASSFSGTGHQPQHF
-,TRBV7-3,once,TRBJ2-2,TGTGCCAGCAGCTTCGGGGGAACGGGCGTCGGGGAGCTGTTTTTT,CASSFGGTGVGELFF
TRBD2,TRBV9,-,TRBJ2-7,TGTGCCAGCAGCGTAGATGCGGGAGGTGGATACGAGCAGTACTTC,CASSVDAGGGYEQYF
-,TRBV6-5,-,TRBJ2-1,TGTGCCAGCAGTTACAACGCCGGTGAGCAGTTCTTC,CASSYNAGEQFF
-,TRBV30,-,TRBJ1-2,TGTGCCTGGAGTGTACTAGGGGGCTACACCTTC,CAWSVLGGYTF
TRBD1,TRBV7-9,-,TRBJ2-1,TGTGCCAGCAGCTTAGATAATCGGGGGACAGGGAGCTCCTACAATGAGCAGTTCTTC,CASSLDNRGTGSSYNEQFF
TRBD2,TRBV6-1,once,TRBJ2-5,TGTGCCAGCAGTGAAGCGCTTCGGGGGGATCAAGAGACCCAGTACTTC,CASSEALRGDQETQYF
-,TRBV6-1,few,TRBJ1-5,TGTGCCAGCAGTGAAGGGAGGACGGAGGTGAACTATAGCAATCAGCCCCAGCATTTT,CASSEGRTEVNYSNQPQHF
-,TRBV5-1,-,TRBJ2-2,TGCGCCAGCAGCCCGCTCACCGGGGAGCTGTTTTTT,CASSPLTGELFF
-,TRBV7-3,-,TRBJ2-1,TGTGCCAGCAGTAAAGGGGGGAGCTCCTACAATGAGCAGTTCTTC,CASSKGGSSYNEQFF
-,TRBV6-6,-,TRBJ1-2,TGTGCCAGCAGTCGCCGAGGGGACTATGGCTACACCTTC,CASSRRGDYGYTF
TRBD1,TRBV28,-,TRBJ1-1,TGTGCCAGCAGGATCAGGGGGCCCTCGATAGGGGACACTGAAGCTTTCTTT,CASRIRGPSIGDTEAFF
TRBD1,TRBV10-3,-,TRBJ2-7,TGTGCCACCGGGACAGGGGGCTACGAGCAGTACTTC,CATGTGGYEQYF
-,TRBV19,-,TRBJ2-5,TGTGCCAGTAGTATAAGTGGCCGGGTCCAAGAGACCCAGTACTTC,CASSISGRVQETQYF
-,TRBV27,-,TRBJ2-7,TGTGCCAGCAGTTTATCGACGGAGGCAGTCTACGAGCAGTACTTC,CASSLSTEAVYEQYF
TRBD1,TRBV27,-,TRBJ2-6,TGTGCCAGCAGTGCCCGGACAGGGGGAATCACTGGGGCCAACGTCCTGACTTTC,CASSARTGGITGANVLTF
-,TRBV18,-,TRBJ2-3,TGTGCCAGCTCACCGCCGGCCCCGAGAAGCACAGATACGCAGTATTTT,CASSPPAPRSTDTQYF
-,TRBV2,-,TRBJ2-3,TGTGCCAGCAGTGGAGGACAACTAAGGACGCAGTATTTT,CASSGGQLRTQYF
-,TRBV2,-,TRBJ2-7,TGTGCCAGCAGTGCCATAGGATTCGAGCAGTACTTC,CASSAIGFEQYF
-,TRBV18,-,TRBJ1-2,TGTGCCAGCTCACATTCGGGGCTCGCGATGTATGGCTACACCTTC,CASSHSGLAMYGYTF
-,TRBV5-6,-,TRBJ1-2,TGTGCCAGCAGCTTCCGGTCTGTGGACGTTAGGGGCTACACCTTC,CASSFRSVDVRGYTF
-,TRBV27,-,TRBJ2-1,TGTGCCAGCAGTTTAATGGTTGGCCGCGGCGAAGAGCAGTTCTTC,CASSLMVGRGEEQFF
TRBD2,TRBV18,-,TRBJ2-7,TGTGCCAGCTCACGGACTAGCGGCCCTGAATACGAGCAGTACTTC,CASSRTSGPEYEQYF
-,TRBV19,-,TRBJ1-2,TGTGCCAGTAGCGCGACGACGAGTCGGGGCTACACCTTC,CASSATTSRGYTF
-,TRBV18,-,TRBJ2-3,TGTGCCAGCTCACCGGTGTTCACAGATACGCAGTATTTT,CASSPVFTDTQYF
-,TRBV6-5,-,TRBJ1-1,TGTGCCAGCAGTTTCTGGGGGGTCCTGAACACTGAAGCTTTCTTT,CASSFWGVLNTEAFF
TRBD1,TRBV30,-,TRBJ1-1,TGTGCCTGGGCCGACAGGGAAGAAGACACTGAAGCTTTCTTT,CAWADREEDTEAFF
TRBD1,TRBV15,-,TRBJ2-5,TGTGCCACCTGGGGACAGGGGTTAAAGACCCAGTACTTC,CATWGQGLKTQYF
-,TRBV7-8,-,TRBJ2-5,TGTGCCAGCAGCTTAGTGGGAGAGACCCAGTACTTC,CASSLVGETQYF
-,TRBV27,once,TRBJ1-5,TGTGCCAGCACCCCATTTTTGGGGGCCTCCAATCAGCCCCAGCATTTT,CASTPFLGASNQPQHF
-,TRBV27,-,TRBJ2-1,TGTGCCAGCGGCCGCCAATTGATCAACAATGAGCAGTTCTTC,CASGRQLINNEQFF
-,TRBV5-1,-,TRBJ2-3,TGCGCCAGCAGCCCCGGGCGGGGATCGGTAGATACGCAGTATTTT,CASSPGRGSVDTQYF
TRBD1,TRBV27,-,TRBJ1-5,TGTGCCAGCAGTTTACGGGCGGGGGGGGCAGGGGGCAGGCGGTATCAGCCCCAGCATTTT,CASSLRAGGAGGRRYQPQHF
-,TRBV6-1,-,TRBJ2-7,TGTGCCAGCAGTGGGCGGGGCGAGCAGTACTTC,CASSGRGEQYF
TRBD1,TRBV6-5,-,TRBJ1-2,TGTGCCAGCAGAACAGCGACAGGGGGCGTTGATGGCTACACCTTC,CASRTATGGVDGYTF
-,TRBV6-5,once,TRBJ2-1,TGTGCCAGCAGGGCAAGGGGTTGGGAATACAATGAGCAGTTCTTC,CASRARGWEYNEQFF
TRBD1,TRBV7-9,few,TRBJ2-2,TGTGCCAGCAACCTACCAGGGGGACGGATGTCCACCGGGGAGCTGTTTTTT,CASNLPGGRMSTGELFF
-,TRBV14,-,TRBJ2-3,TGTGCCAGCAGCCAAGAGGTCGTAGTAAACCCAGATACGCAGTATTTT,CASSQEVVVNPDTQYF
-,TRBV5-1,-,TRBJ1-1,TGCGCCAGCAGCTTGGGGGGCATGAACACTGAAGCTTTCTTT,CASSLGGMNTEAFF
-,TRBV11-3,-,TRBJ2-2,TGTGCCAGCAGTGGAGGGCCGGGAAGCACCGGGGAGCTGTTTTTT,CASSGGPGSTGELFF
-,TRBV7-9,-,TRBJ2-1,TGTGCCAGCAGCTTAATATTGTCCAGCTCCTACAATGAGCAGTTCTTC,CASSLILSSSYNEQFF
-,TRBV9,-,TRBJ1-2,TGTGCCAGCAGCGTAGAGGGGGTCCTTAACTATGGCTACACCTTC,CASSVEGVLNYGYTF
TRBD1,TRBV7-8,-,TRBJ1-2,TGTGCCAGCAGCTTAGAGTGGGCAGGGGGTGTGATTAGGTATGGCTACACCTTC,CASSLEWAGGVIRYGYTF
-,TRBV7-3,-,TRBJ2-1,TGTGCCAGCAGCTTAGGTCCGGGCAATGAGCAGTTCTTC,CASSLGPGNEQFF
TRBD2,TRBV5-4,-,TRBJ2-2,TGTGCCAGCAGCACTAGCGGGAGGAACACCGGGGAGCTGTTTTTT,CASSTSGRNTGELFF
TRBD2,TRBV19,-,TRBJ2-2,TGTGCCAGTCAGACTAGCGGGAGATCAACGACCGGGGAGCTGTTTTTT,CASQTSGRSTTGELFF